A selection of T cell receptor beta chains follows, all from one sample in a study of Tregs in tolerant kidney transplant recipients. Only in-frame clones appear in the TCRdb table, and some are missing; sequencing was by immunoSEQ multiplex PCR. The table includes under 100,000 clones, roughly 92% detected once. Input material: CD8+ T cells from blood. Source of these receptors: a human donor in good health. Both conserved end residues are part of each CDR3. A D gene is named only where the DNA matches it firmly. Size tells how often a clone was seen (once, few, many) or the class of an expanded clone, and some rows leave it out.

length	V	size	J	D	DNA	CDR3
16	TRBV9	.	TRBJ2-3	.	TGTGCCAGCAGCGGAGAGGAAAGGGGCAGCACAGATACGCAGTATTTT	CASSGEERGSTDTQYF
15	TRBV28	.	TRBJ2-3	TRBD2	TGTGCCAGCAGTGGAGCGGGAGGGGCTCCAGATACGCAGTATTTT	CASSGAGGAPDTQYF
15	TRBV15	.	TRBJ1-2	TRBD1	TGTGCCACCAGTCGGAAGACAGGGAGCCCGTATGGCTACACCTTC	CATSRKTGSPYGYTF
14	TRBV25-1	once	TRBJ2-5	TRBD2	TGTGCCAGCAGTGCCCGCGGGGGGGACGAGACCCAGTACTTC	CASSARGGDETQYF
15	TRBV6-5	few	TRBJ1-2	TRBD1	TGTGCCAGCAGTTACTCGACAGGGGGCGACTATGGCTACACCTTC	CASSYSTGGDYGYTF
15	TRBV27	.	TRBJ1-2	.	TGTGCCAGCAGTTTAGAGGCCTCGACGTACTATGGCTACACCTTC	CASSLEASTYYGYTF
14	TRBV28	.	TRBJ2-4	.	TGTGCCAGCAGTCCCCTAGGGACGGGTAACATTCAGTACTTC	CASSPLGTGNIQYF
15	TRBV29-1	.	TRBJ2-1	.	TGCAGCGTTGAAGACGGGTCTCGCTCCTACAATGAGCAGTTCTTC	CSVEDGSRSYNEQFF
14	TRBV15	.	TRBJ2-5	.	TGTGCCACCAGCAGAGAAGGAGTCCAAGAGACCCAGTACTTC	CATSREGVQETQYF
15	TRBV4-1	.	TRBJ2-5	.	TGCGCCAGCAGCCCGCGCGGGGGCCCCCAAGAGACCCAGTACTTC	CASSPRGGPQETQYF
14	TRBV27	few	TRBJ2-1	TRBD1	TGTGCCAGCAGCCGACCGGGACAGAACAATGAGCAGTTCTTC	CASSRPGQNNEQFF
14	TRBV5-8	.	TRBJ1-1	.	TGTGCCAGCAGCCCGACGGACATGAACACTGAAGCTTTCTTT	CASSPTDMNTEAFF
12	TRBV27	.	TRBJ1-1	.	TGTGCCAGCAGGACAGGAAACACTGAAGCTTTCTTT	CASRTGNTEAFF
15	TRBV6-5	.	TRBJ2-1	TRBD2	TGTGCCAGCAGTAATAGCGGGAACAAATACAATGAGCAGTTCTTC	CASSNSGNKYNEQFF
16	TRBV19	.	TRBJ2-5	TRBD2	TGTGCCAGTAGTTTTGCGACTAGCGGGAGGCCGGAGACCCAGTACTTC	CASSFATSGRPETQYF
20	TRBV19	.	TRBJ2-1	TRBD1	TGTGCCAGCGCTGGGACAGAAGCATCTCCCAGCCATTTTTCCTACAATGAGCAGTTCTTC	CASAGTEASPSHFSYNEQFF
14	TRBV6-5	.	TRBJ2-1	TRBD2	TGTGCCAGCAGTTCGGGACTAGCGGGAGCTGAGCAGTTCTTC	CASSSGLAGAEQFF
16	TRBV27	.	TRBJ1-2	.	TGTGCCAGCAGTTTATCGGGAACAGCAGCTAACTATGGCTACACCTTC	CASSLSGTAANYGYTF
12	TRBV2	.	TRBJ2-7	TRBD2	TGTGCCAGCCTAGCGGGAGTGTCGGAGCAGTACTTC	CASLAGVSEQYF
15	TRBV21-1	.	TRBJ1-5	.	TGTGCCAGCATACGGGACAGGGGGCTTAATCAGCCCCAGCATTTT	CASIRDRGLNQPQHF
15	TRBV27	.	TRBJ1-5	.	TGTGCCAGCAGTAGCGTGGGGGTTAGGAATCAGCCCCAGCATTTT	CASSSVGVRNQPQHF
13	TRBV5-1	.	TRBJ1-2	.	TGCGCCAGCAGCTTGGCCACAGGATATGGCTACACCTTC	CASSLATGYGYTF
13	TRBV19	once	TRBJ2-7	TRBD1	TGTGCCAGTAGTCACGGGACAGCCTACGAGCAGTACTTC	CASSHGTAYEQYF
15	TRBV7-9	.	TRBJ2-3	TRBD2	TGTGCCAGCAGCTTAACAGCGGGAGGGTCAGATACGCAGTATTTT	CASSLTAGGSDTQYF
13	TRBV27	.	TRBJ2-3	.	TGTGCCAGCAGTGTAACCTCCACAGATACGCAGTATTTT	CASSVTSTDTQYF
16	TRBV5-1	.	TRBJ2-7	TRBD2	TGCGCCAGCAGCTTGGGGCCTAGCGGGAGAACCTACGAGCAGTACTTC	CASSLGPSGRTYEQYF
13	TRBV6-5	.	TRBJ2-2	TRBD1	TGTGCCAGCATGGACAGGGCAACCGGGGAGCTGTTTTTT	CASMDRATGELFF
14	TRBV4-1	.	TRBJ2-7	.	TGCGCCAGCAGCCCCTCGTGGGGGGCCTACGAGCAGTACTTC	CASSPSWGAYEQYF
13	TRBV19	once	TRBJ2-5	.	TGTGCCACCGCATGGGGCGACCGAAAGACCCAGTACTTC	CATAWGDRKTQYF
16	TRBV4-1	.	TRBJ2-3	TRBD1	TGCGCCAGCAGCCCTCTTACAGGGGGGCTCGGAGATACGCAGTATTTT	CASSPLTGGLGDTQYF
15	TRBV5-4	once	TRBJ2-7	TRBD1	TGTGCCAGCAGCCCTAGGACAGGGCCTACCTACGAGCAGTACTTC	CASSPRTGPTYEQYF
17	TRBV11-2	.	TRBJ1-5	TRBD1	TGTGCCAGCAGCCCTAGCGGGACAGTTTATAGCAATCAGCCCCAGCATTTT	CASSPSGTVYSNQPQHF
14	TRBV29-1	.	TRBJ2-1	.	TGCAGCGTACCGTGGGGAATGTCCTACAATGAGCAGTTCTTC	CSVPWGMSYNEQFF
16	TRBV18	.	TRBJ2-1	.	TGTGCCAGCTCACATCTAGCCCCGCCACCCTACAATGAGCAGTTCTTC	CASSHLAPPPYNEQFF
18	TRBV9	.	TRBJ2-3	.	TGTGCCAGCAGCGTAGCCGCGACTAGACCTCCTAGCACAGATACGCAGTATTTT	CASSVAATRPPSTDTQYF
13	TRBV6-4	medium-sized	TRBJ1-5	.	TGTGCCAGCAGTGGTGGGGCTAATCAGCCCCAGCATTTT	CASSGGANQPQHF
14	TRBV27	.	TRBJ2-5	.	TGTGCCAGCAGTCTCCGAGCCCGTCAAGAGACCCAGTACTTC	CASSLRARQETQYF
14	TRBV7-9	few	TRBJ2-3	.	TGTGCCGGCGGCGAGAACTACTTCCCAGATACGCAGTATTTT	CAGGENYFPDTQYF
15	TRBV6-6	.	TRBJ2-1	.	TGTGCCAGCAGTTACGAGGGGGGAGCGGGCAATGAGCAGTTCTTC	CASSYEGGAGNEQFF
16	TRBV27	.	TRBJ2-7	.	TGTGCCAGCAGTCCGCCTACAGGGTCCCTCTCCTACGAGCAGTACTTC	CASSPPTGSLSYEQYF
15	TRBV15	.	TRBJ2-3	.	TGTGCCACCGCTCTTGGGCGGGAAAGCACAGATACGCAGTATTTT	CATALGRESTDTQYF
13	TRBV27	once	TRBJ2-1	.	TGTGCCAGCAGTTTTGTGACCCACAATGAGCAGTTCTTC	CASSFVTHNEQFF
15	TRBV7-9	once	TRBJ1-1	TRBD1	TGTGCCAGCAGTTCCCCCGGACAGGGCAACACTGGAGCTTTCTTT	CASSSPGQGNTGAFF
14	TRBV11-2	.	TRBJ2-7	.	TGTGCCAGCAGCTTAGGGACCCCTCGGGACGAGCAGTACTTC	CASSLGTPRDEQYF
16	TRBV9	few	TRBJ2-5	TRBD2	TGTGCCAGCAGCCCTCAAGATAGCGGGGTACGAGAGACCCAGTACTTC	CASSPQDSGVRETQYF
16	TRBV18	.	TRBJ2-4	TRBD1	TGTGCCAGCTCCCCTCGACAGGGGTTGGCCAAAAACATTCAGTACTTC	CASSPRQGLAKNIQYF
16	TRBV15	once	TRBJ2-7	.	TGTGCCACCAGCAGAGACCTAGACAGGAGCTCCTACGAGCAGTACTTC	CATSRDLDRSSYEQYF
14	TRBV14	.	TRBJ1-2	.	TGTGCCAGCAGCCAAGATTGGAGGGGCATTGGCTACACCTTC	CASSQDWRGIGYTF
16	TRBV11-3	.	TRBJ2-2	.	TGTGCCAGCAGCTCCTACCAGGACAGCAACACCGGGGAGCTGTTTTTT	CASSSYQDSNTGELFF
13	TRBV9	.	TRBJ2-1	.	TGTGCCAGCAGCCCCTGGACTACGAGTGAGCAGTTCTTC	CASSPWTTSEQFF